This TCR beta chain was recovered during a study of blood T cell repertoires in COVID-19. In the study overall: The United States, Italy and Spain provided the acute and convalescent COVID-19 samples. In each case, the material was cDNA or gDNA derived from T cells, B-cell-depleted T cells, or PBMCs.

Adults between roughly 18 and 89 years of age took part from about 24 US areas. Authors' analysis steps: The assay estimated nucleated cells by amplifying reference gene primers. The assay was immunoSEQ multiplex PCR, and TCRdb's table has in-frame clones only and misses some. The DNA was the basis for D and trimming; V, J and clone size are from that table. The table has over 200,000 clones, about 81% seen once; the top ten hold around 8.8%. There are 12 residues in the CDR3. The germline gives CDR1 SGHRS, CDR2 YFSETQ. Trimming pared 4 bases from V and 0 bases from J, leaving 5 bases between. The chain links TRBV5-1 to TRBJ2-7; possibly TRBD2 for D (5 bases). Sequencing input: PBMCs or T cells enriched from blood (not recorded which). This clonotype originated in a man aged 40-49 years who had recovered from COVID-19. The CDR3 DNA is TGCGCCAGCAGCCGGGACTCCTACGAGCAGTACTTC. This translates into CASSRDSYEQYF.